The table lists the clone carrying this T cell receptor beta chain with a few counts. Its antigen is undetermined. The sample comes from a study of T-cell memory formation after mild COVID-19. Study-level findings and limits: CD4+ contracting clones lay mainly in CM and EM, CD8+ ones in EMRA.

From the 5' RACE reads, TCRdb called clonotypes with MiXCR, one entry per CDR3 protein. This table holds about 540,000 distinct CDR3 sequences, roughly 22% found once. The clonotype was recovered from an adult woman who had mild COVID-19 (a few samples of this study predate the infection). Cell type and time point are not known. The sample was PBMCs or a T cell subset sorted from them (not recorded which).

CDR3 sequence reads: CASSYGTSGREWELFF. The CDR3, as DNA: TGTGCCAGCAGTTACGGGACTAGCGGGAGGGAGTGGGAGCTGTTTTTT. The chain employs TRBV6-6 and TRBJ2-2; 16 nucleotides align to TRBD2. CDR3 size: 16 residues. The germline V gene has CDR1 MNHNY and CDR2 SVGAGI (reference sequence). Trimming at V came to 2 bases and at J to 9 bases, leaving 3 bases not matched to a gene.